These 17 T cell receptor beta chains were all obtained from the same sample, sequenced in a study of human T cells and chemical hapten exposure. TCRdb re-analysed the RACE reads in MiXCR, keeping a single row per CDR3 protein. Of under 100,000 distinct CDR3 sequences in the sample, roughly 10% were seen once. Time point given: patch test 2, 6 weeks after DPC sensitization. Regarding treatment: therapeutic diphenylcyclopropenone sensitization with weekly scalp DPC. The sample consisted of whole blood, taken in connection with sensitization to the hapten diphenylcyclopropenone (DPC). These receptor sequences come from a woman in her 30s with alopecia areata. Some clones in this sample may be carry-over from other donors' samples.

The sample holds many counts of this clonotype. The CDR3 loop is CANESPRGLYTGELFF. As DNA, the CDR3 is TGTGCCAATGAAAGTCCTAGGGGCCTTTACACCGGGGAGCTGTTTTTT. The chain employs TRBV6-2 or TRBV6-3 and TRBJ2-2; D possibly corresponds to TRBD1 (5 bases). The CDR3 contains 16 residues. Germline CDR1 is MNHEY and CDR2 is SVGEGT. V lost 10 bases and J 3 bases, leaving 21 bases between the germline ends.

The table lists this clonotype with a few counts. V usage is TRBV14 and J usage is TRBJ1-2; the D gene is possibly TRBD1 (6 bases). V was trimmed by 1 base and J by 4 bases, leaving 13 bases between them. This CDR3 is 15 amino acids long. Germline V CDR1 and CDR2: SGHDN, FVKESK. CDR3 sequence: CASSQVSRGLYGYTF. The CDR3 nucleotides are TGTGCCAGCAGCCAAGTCTCCCGGGGGCTCTATGGCTACACCTTC.

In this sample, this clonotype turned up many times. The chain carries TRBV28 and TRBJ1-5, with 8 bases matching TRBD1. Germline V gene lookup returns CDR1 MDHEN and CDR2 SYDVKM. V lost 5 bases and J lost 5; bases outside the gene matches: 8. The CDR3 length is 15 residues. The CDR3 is CASSNPGTGDQPQHF. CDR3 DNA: TGTGCCAGCAGTAATCCCGGGACAGGTGATCAGCCCCAGCATTTT.

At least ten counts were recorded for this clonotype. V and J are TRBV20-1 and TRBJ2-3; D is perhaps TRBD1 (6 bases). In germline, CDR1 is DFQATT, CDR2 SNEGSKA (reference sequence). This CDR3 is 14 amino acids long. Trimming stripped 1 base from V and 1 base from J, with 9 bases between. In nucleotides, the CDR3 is TGCAGTGCTAGAGGGGGACACCGCACAGATACGCAGTATTTT. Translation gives CSARGGHRTDTQYF.

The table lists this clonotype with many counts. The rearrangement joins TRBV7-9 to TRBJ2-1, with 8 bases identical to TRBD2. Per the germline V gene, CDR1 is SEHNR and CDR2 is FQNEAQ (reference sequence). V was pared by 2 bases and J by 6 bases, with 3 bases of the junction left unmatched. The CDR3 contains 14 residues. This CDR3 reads CASSLTGTSNEQFF. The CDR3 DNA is TGTGCCAGCAGCTTAACCGGGACTAGCAATGAGCAGTTCTTC.

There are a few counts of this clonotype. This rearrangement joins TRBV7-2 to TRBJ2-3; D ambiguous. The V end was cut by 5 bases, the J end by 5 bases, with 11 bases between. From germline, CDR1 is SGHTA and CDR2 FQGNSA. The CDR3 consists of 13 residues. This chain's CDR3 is CASSRSNVDTQYF. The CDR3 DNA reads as TGTGCCAGCAGCCGATCAAACGTAGATACGCAGTATTTT.

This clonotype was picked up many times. CDR3 sequence reads: CASSPRLGANTGELFF. For the CDR3, the DNA is TGTGCCAGCAGTCCGCGTCTTGGAGCGAACACCGGGGAGCTGTTTTTT. This rearrangement joins TRBV6-2 or TRBV6-3 to TRBJ2-2; D is undetermined. Trimming took off 5 bases at V and 0 bases at J, with 13 bases between the two ends. Looked up from germline, CDR1 is MNHEY and CDR2 is SVGEGT. This CDR3 has 16 amino acids.

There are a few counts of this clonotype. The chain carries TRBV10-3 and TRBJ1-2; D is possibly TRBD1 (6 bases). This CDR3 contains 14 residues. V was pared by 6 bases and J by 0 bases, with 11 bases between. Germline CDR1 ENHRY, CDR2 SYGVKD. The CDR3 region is CAISEGGTNYGYTF. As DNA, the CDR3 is TGTGCCATCAGCGAGGGGGGGACTAACTATGGCTACACCTTC.

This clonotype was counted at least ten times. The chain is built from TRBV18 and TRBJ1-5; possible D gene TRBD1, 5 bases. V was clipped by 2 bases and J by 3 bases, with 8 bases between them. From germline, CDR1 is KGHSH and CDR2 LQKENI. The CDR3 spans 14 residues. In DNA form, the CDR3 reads TGTGCCAGCTCACCATCGGGGGTCAATCAGCCCCAGCATTTT. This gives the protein CASSPSGVNQPQHF.

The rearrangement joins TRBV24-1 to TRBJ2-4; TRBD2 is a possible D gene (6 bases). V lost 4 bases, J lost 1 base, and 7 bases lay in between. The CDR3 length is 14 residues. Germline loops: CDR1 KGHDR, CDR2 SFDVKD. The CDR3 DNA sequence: TGTGCCACCAGTGAGGAGGGGGCCAAAAACATTCAGTACTTC. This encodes CATSEEGAKNIQYF.

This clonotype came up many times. The CDR3 sequence is CSARGSRGQESFAFF. The CDR3 nucleotides are TGCAGTGCTAGAGGATCCCGGGGACAGGAATCATTCGCTTTCTTT. J is TRBJ1-1 and V is TRBV20-1; TRBD1 aligns across 8 bases. The V segment lost 1 base and the J segment 11 bases; nucleotides outside the gene matches: 15. Germline values: CDR1 DFQATT, CDR2 SNEGSKA (reference sequence). This CDR3 is 15 amino acids long.

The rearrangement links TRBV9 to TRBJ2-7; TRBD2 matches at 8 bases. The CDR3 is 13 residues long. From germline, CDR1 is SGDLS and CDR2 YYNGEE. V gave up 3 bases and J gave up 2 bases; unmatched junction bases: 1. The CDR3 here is CASSELAAYEQYF. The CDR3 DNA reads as TGTGCCAGCAGCGAACTAGCGGCCTACGAGCAGTACTTC.

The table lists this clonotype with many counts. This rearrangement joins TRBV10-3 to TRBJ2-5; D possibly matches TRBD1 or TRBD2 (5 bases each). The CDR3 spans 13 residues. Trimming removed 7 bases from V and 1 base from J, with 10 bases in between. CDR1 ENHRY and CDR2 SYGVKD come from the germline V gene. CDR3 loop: CAITRDPQETQYF. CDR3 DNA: TGTGCCATCACCCGGGACCCCCAAGAGACCCAGTACTTC.

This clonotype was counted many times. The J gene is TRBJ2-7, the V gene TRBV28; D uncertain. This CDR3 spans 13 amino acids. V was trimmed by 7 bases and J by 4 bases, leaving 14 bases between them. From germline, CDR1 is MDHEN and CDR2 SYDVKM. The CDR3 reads CASNRPHRYEQYF. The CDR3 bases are TGTGCCAGCAACCGCCCCCACCGGTACGAGCAGTACTTC.

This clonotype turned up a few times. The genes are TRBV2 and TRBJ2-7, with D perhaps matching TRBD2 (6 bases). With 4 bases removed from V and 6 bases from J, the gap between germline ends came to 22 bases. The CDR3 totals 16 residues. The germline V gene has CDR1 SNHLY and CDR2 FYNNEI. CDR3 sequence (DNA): TGTGCCAGCAGTGGATATGGGACGGGAGTCCAAGGCGAGCAGTACTTC. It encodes CASSGYGTGVQGEQYF.

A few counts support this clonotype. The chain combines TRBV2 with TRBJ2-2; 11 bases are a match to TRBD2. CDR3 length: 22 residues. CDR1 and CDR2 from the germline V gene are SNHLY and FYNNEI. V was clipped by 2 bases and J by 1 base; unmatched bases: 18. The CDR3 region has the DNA TGTGCCAGCAGTGAAATGCCCCGGCTAGCGGGGGGCCCTGCACGGAACACCGGGGAGCTGTTTTTT. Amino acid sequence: CASSEMPRLAGGPARNTGELFF. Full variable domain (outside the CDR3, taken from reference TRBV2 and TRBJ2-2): EPEVTQTPSHQVTQMGQEVILRCVPISNHLYFYWYRQILGQKVEFLVSFYNNEISEKSEIFDDQFSVERPDGSNFTLKIRSTKLEDSAMYFCASSEMPRLAGGPARNTGELFFGEGSRLTVL.

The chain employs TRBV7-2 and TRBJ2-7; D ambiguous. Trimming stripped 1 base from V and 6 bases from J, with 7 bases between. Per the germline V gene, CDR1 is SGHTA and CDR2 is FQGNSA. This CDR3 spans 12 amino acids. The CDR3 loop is CASSLGLAEQYF. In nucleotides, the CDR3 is TGTGCCAGCAGCTTAGGTCTTGCCGAGCAGTACTTC.